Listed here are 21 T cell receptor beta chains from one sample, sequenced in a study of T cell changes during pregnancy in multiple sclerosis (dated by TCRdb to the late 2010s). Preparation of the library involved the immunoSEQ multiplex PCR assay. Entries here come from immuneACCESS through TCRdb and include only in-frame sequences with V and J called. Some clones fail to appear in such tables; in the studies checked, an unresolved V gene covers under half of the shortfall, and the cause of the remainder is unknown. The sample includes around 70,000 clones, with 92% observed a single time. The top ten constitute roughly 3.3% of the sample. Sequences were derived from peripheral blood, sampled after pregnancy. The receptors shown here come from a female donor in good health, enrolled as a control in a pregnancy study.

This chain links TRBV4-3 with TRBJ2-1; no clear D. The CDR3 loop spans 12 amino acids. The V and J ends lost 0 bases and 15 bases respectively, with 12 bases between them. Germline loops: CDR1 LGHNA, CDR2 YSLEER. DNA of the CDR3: TGCGCCAGCAGCCAAGATAGCTCTTCGCGGTTCTTC. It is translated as CASSQDSSSRFF.

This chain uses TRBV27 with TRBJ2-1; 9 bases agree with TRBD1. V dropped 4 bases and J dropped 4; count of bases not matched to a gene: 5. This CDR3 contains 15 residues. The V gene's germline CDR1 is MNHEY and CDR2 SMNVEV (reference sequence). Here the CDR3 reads CASSSLGTGYNEQFF. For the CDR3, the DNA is TGTGCCAGCAGTTCCCTCGGGACAGGGTACAATGAGCAGTTCTTC.

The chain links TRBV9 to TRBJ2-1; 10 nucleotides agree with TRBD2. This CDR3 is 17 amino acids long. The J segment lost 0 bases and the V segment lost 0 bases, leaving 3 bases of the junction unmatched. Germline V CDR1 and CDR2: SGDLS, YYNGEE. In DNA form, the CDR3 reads TGTGCCAGCAGCGTAGACGGGACTAGCGTCTCCTACAATGAGCAGTTCTTC. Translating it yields CASSVDGTSVSYNEQFF.

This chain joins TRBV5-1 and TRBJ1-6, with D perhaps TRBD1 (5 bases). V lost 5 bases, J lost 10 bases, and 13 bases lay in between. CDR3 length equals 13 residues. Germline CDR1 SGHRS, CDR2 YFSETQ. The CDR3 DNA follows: TGCGCCAGCAGAACAGGCGATCGATCACCCCTCCACTTT. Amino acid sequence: CASRTGDRSPLHF.

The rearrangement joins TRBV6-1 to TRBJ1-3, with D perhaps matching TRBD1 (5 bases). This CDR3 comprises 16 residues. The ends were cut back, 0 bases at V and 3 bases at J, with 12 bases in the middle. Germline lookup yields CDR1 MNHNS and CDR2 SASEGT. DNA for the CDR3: TGTGCCAGCAGTGAAGCGGGGGGAGCAGGTGGAAACACCATATATTTT. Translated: CASSEAGGAGGNTIYF.

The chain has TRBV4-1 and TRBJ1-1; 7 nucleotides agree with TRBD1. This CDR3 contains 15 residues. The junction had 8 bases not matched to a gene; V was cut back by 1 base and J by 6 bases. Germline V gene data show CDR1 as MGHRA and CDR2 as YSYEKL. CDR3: CASSQGQGFYPEAFF. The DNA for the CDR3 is TGCGCCAGCAGCCAAGGACAGGGTTTCTATCCTGAAGCTTTCTTT.

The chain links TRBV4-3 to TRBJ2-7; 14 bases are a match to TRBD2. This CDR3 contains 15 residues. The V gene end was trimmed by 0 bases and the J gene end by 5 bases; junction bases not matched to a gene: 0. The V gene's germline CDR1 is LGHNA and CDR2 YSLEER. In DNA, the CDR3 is TGCGCCAGCAGCCAAGAGGGACTAGCGGGAGACGAGCAGTACTTC. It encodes CASSQEGLAGDEQYF.

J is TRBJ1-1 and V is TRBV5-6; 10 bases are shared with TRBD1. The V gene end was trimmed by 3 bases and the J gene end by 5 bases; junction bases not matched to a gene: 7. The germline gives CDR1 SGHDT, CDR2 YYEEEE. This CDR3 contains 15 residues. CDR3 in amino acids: CASSSRQGALTEAFF. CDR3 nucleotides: TGTGCCAGCAGCTCCCGACAGGGGGCCTTGACTGAAGCTTTCTTT.

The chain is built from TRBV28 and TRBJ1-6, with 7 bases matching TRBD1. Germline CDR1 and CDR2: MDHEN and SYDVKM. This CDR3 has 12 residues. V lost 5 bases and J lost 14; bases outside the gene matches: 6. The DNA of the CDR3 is TGTGCCAGCAGTGACTTACAGGGGTCCCTCCACTTT. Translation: CASSDLQGSLHF.

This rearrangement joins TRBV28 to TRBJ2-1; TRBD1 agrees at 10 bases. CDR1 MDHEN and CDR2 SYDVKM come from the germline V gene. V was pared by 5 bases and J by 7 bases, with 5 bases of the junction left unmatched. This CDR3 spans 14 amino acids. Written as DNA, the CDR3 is TGTGCCAGCAGTACGACAGGGGGCCTAAATGAGCAGTTCTTC. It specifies CASSTTGGLNEQFF. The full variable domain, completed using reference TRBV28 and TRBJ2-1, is DVKVTQSSRYLVKRTGEKVFLECVQDMDHENMFWYRQDPGLGLRLIYFSYDVKMKEKGDIPEGYSVSREKKERFSLILESASTNQTSMYLCASSTTGGLNEQFFGPGTRLTVL.

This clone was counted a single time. This chain's CDR3 is CASSPSSGLSTDTQYF. The CDR3, as DNA: TGCGCCAGCAGTCCATCTAGCGGCTTGAGCACAGATACGCAGTATTTT. The chain couples TRBV10-1 to TRBJ2-3, with 7 positions matching TRBD2. This CDR3 contains 16 residues. Germline CDR1 WNHNN, CDR2 SYGVQD (reference sequence). V lost 5 bases to trimming and J lost 0 bases; unmatched junction nucleotides: 8.

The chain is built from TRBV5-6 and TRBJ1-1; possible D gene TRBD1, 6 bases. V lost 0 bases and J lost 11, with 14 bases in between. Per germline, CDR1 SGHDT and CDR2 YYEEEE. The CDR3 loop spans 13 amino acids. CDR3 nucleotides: TGTGCCAGCAGCTTGGCTCTCGGGGGGCTTGCTTTCTTT. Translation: CASSLALGGLAFF.

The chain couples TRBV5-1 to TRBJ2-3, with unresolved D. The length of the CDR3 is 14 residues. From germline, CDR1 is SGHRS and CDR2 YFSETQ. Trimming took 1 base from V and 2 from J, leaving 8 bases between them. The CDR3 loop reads CASSLSGVTDTQYF. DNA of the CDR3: TGCGCCAGCAGCTTGTCTGGAGTCACAGATACGCAGTATTTT. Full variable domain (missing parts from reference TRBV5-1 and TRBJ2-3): KAGVTQTPRYLIKTRGQQVTLSCSPISGHRSVSWYQQTPGQGLQFLFEYFSETQRNKGNFPGRFSGRQFSNSRSEMNVSTLELGDSALYLCASSLSGVTDTQYFGPGTRLTVL.

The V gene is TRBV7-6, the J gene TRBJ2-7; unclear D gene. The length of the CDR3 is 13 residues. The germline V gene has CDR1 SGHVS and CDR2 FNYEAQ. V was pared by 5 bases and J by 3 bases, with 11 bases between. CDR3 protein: CASSPKSVYEQYF. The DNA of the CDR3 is TGTGCCAGCAGCCCTAAGTCCGTCTACGAGCAGTACTTC. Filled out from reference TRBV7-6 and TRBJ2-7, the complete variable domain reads GAGVSQSPRYKVTKRGQDVALRCDPISGHVSLYWYRQALGQGPEFLTYFNYEAQQDKSGLPNDRFSAERPEGSISTLTIQRTEQRDSAMYRCASSPKSVYEQYFGPGTRLTVT.

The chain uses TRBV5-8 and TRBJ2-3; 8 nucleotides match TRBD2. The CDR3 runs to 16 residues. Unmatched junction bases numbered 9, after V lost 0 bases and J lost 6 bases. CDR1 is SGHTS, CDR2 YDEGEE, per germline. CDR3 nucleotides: TGTGCCAGCAGCTTGGCCCGGGGGGGCGGGTATGATACGCAGTATTTT. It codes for CASSLARGGGYDTQYF.

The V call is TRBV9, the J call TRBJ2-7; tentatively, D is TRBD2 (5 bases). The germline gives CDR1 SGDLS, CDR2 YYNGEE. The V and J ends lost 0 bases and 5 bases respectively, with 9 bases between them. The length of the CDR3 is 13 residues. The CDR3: CASSVDAGDEQYF. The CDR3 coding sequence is TGTGCCAGCAGCGTAGATGCCGGGGACGAGCAGTACTTC.

CDR3: CASSLRLAASYEQYF. The DNA for the CDR3 is TGTGCCAGCAGCTTAAGGCTAGCGGCCTCCTACGAGCAGTACTTC. This chain links TRBV7-2 with TRBJ2-7, with 7 bases aligning to TRBD2. CDR3 size: 15 residues. V shed 2 bases, J shed 0 bases, and the junction held 4 bases outside the gene matches. The germline CDR1 and CDR2 sequences are SGHTA and FQGNSA.

The CDR3 DNA reads TGTGCCAGCAGCTTGGAGCAGGGCAATTCACCCCTCCACTTT. This codes for CASSLEQGNSPLHF. The V gene is TRBV5-4, the J gene TRBJ1-6, with D perhaps matching TRBD1 (5 bases). From germline, CDR1 is SGHNT and CDR2 YYREEE (reference sequence). V was cut by 0 bases and J by 7 bases, with 8 bases left in between. The length of the CDR3 is 14 residues.

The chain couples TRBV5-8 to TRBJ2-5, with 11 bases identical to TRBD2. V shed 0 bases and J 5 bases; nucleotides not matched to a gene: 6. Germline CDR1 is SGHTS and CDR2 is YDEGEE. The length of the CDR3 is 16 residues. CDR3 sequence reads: CASSLVAGGPMETQYF. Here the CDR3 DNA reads TGTGCCAGCAGCTTGGTAGCGGGGGGGCCAATGGAGACCCAGTACTTC.

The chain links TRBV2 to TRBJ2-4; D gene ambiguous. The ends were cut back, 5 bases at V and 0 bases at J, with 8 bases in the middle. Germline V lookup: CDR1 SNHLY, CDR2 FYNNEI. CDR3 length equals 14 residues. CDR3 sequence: CASSQELAKNIQYF. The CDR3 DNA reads TGTGCCAGCAGTCAGGAATTAGCCAAAAACATTCAGTACTTC.

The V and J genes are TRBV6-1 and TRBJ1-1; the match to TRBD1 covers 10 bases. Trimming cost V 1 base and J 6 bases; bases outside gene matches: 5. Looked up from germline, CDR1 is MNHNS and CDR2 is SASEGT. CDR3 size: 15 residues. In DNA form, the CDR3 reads TGTGCCAGCAGTGAAGTAGAGACAGGGGGCTCTGAAGCTTTCTTT. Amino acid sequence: CASSEVETGGSEAFF.